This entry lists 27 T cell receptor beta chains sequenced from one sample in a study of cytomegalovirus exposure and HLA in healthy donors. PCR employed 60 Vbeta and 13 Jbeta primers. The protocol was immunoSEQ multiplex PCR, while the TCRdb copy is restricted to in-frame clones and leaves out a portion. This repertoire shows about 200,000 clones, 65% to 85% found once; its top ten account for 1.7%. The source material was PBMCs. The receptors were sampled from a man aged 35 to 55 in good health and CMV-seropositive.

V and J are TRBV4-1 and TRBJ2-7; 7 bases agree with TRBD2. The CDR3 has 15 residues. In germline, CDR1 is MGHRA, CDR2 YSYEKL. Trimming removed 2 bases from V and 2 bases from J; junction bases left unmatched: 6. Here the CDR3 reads CASSQTLAEPYEQYF. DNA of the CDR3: TGCGCCAGCAGCCAAACTCTAGCGGAACCCTACGAGCAGTACTTC.

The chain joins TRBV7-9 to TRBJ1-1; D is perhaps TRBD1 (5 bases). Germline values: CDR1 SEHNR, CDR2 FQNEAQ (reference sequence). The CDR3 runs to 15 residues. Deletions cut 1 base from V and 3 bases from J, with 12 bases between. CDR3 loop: CASSLEAGMDTEAFF. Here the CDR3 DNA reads TGTGCCAGCAGCTTAGAAGCAGGGATGGACACTGAAGCTTTCTTT.

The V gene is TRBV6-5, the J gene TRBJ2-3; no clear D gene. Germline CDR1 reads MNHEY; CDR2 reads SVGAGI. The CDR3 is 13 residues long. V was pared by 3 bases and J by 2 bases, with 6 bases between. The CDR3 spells CASSYRVTDTQYF. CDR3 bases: TGTGCCAGCAGTTATCGGGTCACAGATACGCAGTATTTT.

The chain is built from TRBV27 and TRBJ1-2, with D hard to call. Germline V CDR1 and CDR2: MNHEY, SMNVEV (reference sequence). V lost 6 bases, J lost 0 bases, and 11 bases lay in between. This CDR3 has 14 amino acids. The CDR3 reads CASRKGGTNYGYTF. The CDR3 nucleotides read TGTGCCAGCAGAAAAGGAGGGACTAACTATGGCTACACCTTC.

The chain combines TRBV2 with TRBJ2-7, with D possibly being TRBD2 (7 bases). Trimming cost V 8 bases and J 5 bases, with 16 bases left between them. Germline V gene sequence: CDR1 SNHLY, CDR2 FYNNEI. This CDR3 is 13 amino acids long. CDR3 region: CASRGGGSNEQYF. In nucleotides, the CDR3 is TGTGCCAGCCGCGGGGGCGGGAGCAACGAGCAGTACTTC.

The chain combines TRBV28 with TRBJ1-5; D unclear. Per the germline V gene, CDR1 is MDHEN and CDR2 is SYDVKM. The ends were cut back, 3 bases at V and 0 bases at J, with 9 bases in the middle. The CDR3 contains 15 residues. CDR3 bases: TGTGCCAGCAGTTTTCTTTACAATAGCAATCAGCCCCAGCATTTT. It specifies CASSFLYNSNQPQHF.

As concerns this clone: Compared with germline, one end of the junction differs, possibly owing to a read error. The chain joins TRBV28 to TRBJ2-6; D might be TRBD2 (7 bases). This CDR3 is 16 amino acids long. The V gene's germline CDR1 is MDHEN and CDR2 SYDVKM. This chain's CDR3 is CASSFTPAGGANGLTF. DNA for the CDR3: TGTGCCAGCAGTTTTACTCCCGCTGGGGGGGCCAACGGCCTGACTTTC. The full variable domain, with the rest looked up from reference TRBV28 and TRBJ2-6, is DVKVTQSSRYLVKRTGEKVFLECVQDMDHENMFWYRQDPGLGLRLIYFSYDVKMKEKGDIPEGYSVSREKKERFSLILESASTNQTSMYLCASSFTPAGGANGLTFGAGSRLTVL.

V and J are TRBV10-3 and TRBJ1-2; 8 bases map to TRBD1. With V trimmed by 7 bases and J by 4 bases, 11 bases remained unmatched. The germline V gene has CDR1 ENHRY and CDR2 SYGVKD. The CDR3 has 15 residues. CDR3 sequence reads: CAINTGGARSYGYTF. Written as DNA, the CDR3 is TGTGCCATCAATACAGGGGGGGCGCGTAGCTATGGCTACACCTTC.

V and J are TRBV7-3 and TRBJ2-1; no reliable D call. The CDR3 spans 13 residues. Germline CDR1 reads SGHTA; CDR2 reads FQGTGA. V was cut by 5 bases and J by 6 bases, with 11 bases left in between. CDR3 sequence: CASSRDNSNEQFF. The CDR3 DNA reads TGTGCCAGCAGCCGCGACAACTCCAATGAGCAGTTCTTC.

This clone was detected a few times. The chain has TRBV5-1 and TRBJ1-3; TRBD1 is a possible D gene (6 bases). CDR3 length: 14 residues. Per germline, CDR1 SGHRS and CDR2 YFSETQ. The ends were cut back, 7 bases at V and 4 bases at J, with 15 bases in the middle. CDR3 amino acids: CASQPRGEGNTIYF. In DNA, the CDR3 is TGCGCCAGCCAGCCCAGGGGCGAAGGAAACACCATATATTTT.

The CDR3 DNA is TGTGCCTGGAGTGGTGGGAGAGATCTGAATGAGCAGTTCTTC. Amino acids: CAWSGGRDLNEQFF. V usage is TRBV30 and J usage is TRBJ2-1; maybe TRBD2 (5 bases). CDR3 length: 14 residues. Trimming took off 1 base at V and 7 bases at J, with 14 bases between the two ends. Germline assignment: CDR1 GTSNPN and CDR2 SVGIG (reference sequence).

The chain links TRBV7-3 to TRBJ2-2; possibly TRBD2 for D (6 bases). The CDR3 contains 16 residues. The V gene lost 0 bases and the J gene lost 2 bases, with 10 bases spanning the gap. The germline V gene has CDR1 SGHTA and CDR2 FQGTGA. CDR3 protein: CASSLTGGSNTGELFF. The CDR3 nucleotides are TGTGCCAGCAGCTTAACGGGGGGATCCAACACCGGGGAGCTGTTTTTT.

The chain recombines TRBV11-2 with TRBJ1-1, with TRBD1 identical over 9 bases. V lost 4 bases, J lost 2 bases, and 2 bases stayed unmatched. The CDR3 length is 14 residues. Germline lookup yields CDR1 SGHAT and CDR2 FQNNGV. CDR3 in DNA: TGTGCCAGCAGCTGGGGACAGGGAAACACTGAAGCTTTCTTT. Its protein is CASSWGQGNTEAFF.

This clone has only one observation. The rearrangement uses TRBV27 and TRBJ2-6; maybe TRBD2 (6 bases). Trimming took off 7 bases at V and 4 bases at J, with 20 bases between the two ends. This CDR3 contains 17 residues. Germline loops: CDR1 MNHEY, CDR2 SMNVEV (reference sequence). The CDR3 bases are TGTGCCAGCAAACCCCGGGAGTGGGCTGGAGGGGCCAACGTCCTGACTTTC. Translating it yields CASKPREWAGGANVLTF.

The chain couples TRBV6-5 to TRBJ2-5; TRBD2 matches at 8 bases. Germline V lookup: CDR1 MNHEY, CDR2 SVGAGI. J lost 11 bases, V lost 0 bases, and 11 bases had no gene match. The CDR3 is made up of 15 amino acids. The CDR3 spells CASSYSGTLGGEQYF. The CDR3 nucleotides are TGTGCCAGCAGTTACTCCGGGACCCTCGGGGGGGAGCAGTACTTC.

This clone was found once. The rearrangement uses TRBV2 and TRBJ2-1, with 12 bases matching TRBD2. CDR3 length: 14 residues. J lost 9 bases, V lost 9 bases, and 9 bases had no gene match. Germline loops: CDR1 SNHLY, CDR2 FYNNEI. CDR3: CASGRTSGNGEQFF. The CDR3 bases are TGTGCCAGTGGGCGGACTAGCGGGAACGGTGAGCAGTTCTTC.

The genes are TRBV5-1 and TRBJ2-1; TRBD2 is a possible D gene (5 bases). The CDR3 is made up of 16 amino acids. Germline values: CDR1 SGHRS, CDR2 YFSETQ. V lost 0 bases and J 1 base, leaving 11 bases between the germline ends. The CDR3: CASSLEPAESYNEQFF. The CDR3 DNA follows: TGCGCCAGCAGCTTGGAACCAGCGGAGTCCTACAATGAGCAGTTCTTC.

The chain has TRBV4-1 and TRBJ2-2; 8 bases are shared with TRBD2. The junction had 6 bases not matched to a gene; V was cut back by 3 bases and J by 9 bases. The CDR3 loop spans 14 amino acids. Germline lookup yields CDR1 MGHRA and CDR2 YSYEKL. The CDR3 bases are TGCGCCAGCAGCCACCTCAGCGGGGGCAGGGAGCTGTTTTTT. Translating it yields CASSHLSGGRELFF.

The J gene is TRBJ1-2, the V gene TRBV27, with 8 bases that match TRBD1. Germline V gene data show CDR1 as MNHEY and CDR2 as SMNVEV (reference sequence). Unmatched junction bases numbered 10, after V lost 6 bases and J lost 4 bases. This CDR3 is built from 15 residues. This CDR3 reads CASSFLSRGPYGYTF. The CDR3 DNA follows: TGTGCCAGCAGCTTCCTCTCCAGGGGGCCCTATGGCTACACCTTC.

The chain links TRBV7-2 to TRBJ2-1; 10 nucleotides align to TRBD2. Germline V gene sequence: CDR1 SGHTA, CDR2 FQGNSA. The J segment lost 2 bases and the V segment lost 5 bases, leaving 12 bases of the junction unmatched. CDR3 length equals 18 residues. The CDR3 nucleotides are TGTGCCAGCAGCCCAGCGGGAGGGGGTGTATCGGCCTACAATGAGCAGTTCTTC. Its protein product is CASSPAGGGVSAYNEQFF.

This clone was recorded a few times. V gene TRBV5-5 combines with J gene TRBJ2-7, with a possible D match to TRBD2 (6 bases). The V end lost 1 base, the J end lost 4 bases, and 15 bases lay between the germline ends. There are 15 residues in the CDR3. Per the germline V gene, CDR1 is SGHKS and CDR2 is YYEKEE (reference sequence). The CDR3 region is CASSLRGTLNYEQYF. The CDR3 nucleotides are TGTGCCAGCAGCTTGCGCGGGACTCTAAATTACGAGCAGTACTTC.

CDR3 in amino acids: CASSTLAGVEQFF. In DNA, the CDR3 is TGTGCCAGTAGTACCCTAGCGGGAGTAGAGCAGTTCTTC. The chain has TRBV19 and TRBJ2-1, with TRBD2 matching 10 bases. V lost 4 bases and J lost 10; bases outside the gene matches: 4. The length of the CDR3 is 13 residues. Germline lookup yields CDR1 LNHDA and CDR2 SQIVND (reference sequence).

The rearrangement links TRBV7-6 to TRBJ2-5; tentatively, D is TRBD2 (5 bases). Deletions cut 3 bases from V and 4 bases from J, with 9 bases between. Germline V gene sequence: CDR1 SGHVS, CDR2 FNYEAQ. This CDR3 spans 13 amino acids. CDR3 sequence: CASSFFEGETQYF. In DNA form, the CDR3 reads TGTGCCAGCAGCTTTTTCGAGGGAGAGACCCAGTACTTC. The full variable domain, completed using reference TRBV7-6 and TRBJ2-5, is GAGVSQSPRYKVTKRGQDVALRCDPISGHVSLYWYRQALGQGPEFLTYFNYEAQQDKSGLPNDRFSAERPEGSISTLTIQRTEQRDSAMYRCASSFFEGETQYFGPGTRLLVL.

The CDR3 DNA reads as TGTGCCAGCAGCCCAGGCTCCTACAATGAGCAGTTCTTC. It specifies CASSPGSYNEQFF. The rearrangement joins TRBV7-2 to TRBJ2-1; D unresolved. Germline CDR1 and CDR2: SGHTA and FQGNSA. Trimming shortened V by 5 bases and J by 0 bases, and 5 bases separated the two germline ends. This CDR3 comprises 13 residues.

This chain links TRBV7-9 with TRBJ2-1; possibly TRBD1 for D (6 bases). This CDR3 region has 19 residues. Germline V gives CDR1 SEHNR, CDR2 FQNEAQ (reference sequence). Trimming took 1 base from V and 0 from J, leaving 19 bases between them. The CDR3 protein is CASSLGSWTVFSSYNEQFF. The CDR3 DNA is TGTGCCAGCAGCTTAGGATCTTGGACAGTCTTTAGCTCCTACAATGAGCAGTTCTTC.

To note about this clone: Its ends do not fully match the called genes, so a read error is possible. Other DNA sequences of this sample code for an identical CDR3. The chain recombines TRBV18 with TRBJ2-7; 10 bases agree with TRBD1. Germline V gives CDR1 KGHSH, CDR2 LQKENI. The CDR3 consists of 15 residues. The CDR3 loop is CASSPGTGDINEQYF. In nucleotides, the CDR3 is TGTGCTAGCTCACCCGGGACAGGGGATATCAACGAGCAGTACTTC.

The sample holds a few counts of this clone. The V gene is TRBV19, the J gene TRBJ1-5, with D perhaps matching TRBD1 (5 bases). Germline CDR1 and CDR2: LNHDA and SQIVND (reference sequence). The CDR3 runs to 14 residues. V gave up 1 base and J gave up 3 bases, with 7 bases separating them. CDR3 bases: TGTGCCAGTAGTATAGCCAGGGTCAATCAGCCCCAGCATTTT. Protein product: CASSIARVNQPQHF.